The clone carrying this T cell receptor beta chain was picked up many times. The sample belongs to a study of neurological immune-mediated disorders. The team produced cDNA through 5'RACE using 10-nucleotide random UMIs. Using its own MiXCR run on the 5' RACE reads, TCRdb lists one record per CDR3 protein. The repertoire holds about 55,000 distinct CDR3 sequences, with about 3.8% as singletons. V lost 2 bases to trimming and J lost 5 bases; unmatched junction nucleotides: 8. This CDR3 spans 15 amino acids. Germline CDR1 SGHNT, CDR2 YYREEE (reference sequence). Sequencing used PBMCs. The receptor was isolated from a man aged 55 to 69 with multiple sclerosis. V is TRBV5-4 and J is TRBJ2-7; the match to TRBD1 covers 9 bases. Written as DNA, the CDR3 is TGTGCCAGCAGCTTACCGGGACAGGGAGTCGACGAGCAGTACTTC. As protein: CASSLPGQGVDEQYF.